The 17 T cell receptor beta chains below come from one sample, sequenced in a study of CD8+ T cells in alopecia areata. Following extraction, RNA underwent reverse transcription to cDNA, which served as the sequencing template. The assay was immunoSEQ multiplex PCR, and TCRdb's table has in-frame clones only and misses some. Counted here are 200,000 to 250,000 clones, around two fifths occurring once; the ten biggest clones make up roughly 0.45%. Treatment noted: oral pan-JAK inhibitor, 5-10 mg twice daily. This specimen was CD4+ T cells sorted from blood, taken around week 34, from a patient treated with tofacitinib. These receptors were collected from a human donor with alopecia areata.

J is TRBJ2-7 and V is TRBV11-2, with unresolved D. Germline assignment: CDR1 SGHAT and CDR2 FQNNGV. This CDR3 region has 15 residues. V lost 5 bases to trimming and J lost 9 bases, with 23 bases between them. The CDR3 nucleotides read TGTGCCAGCAGCGTCGGCGGTGACATCTCATCAGGGCAGTACTTC. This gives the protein CASSVGGDISSGQYF. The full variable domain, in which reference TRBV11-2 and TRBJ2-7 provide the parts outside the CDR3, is EAGVAQSPRYKIIEKRQSVAFWCNPISGHATLYWYQQILGQGPKLLIQFQNNGVVDDSQLPKDRFSAERLKGVDSTLKIQPAKLEDSAVYLCASSVGGDISSGQYFGPGTRLTVT.

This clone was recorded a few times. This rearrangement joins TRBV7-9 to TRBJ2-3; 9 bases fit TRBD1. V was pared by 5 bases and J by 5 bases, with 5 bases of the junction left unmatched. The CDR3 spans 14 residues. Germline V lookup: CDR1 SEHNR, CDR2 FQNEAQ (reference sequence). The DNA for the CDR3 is TGTGCCAGCAGCGATACAGGGGGCGTAGATACGCAGTATTTT. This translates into CASSDTGGVDTQYF.

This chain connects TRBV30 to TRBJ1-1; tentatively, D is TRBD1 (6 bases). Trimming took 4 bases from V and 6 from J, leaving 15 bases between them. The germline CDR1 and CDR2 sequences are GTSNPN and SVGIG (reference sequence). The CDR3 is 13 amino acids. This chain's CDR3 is CAWTRKQGPEAFF. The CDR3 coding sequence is TGTGCCTGGACTCGAAAACAGGGTCCTGAAGCTTTCTTT.

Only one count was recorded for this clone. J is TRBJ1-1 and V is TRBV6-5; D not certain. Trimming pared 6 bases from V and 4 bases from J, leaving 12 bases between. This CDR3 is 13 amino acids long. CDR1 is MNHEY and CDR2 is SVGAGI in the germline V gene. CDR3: CASRLHTATEAFF. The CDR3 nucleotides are TGTGCCAGCAGACTACATACCGCCACTGAAGCTTTCTTT.

The CDR3 protein is CARDRESSYEQYF. The CDR3 coding sequence is TGTGCCAGGGACAGGGAGAGCTCCTACGAGCAGTACTTC. The chain carries TRBV2 and TRBJ2-7; TRBD1 aligns across 8 bases. The CDR3 runs 13 residues. Germline assignment: CDR1 SNHLY and CDR2 FYNNEI. The V and J ends lost 9 bases and 0 bases, in that order; junction bases with no gene match: 4.

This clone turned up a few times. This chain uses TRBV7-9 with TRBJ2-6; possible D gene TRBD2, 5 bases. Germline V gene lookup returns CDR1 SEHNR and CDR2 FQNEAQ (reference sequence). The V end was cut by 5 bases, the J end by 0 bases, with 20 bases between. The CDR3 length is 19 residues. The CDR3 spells CASSGSPSRFSSGANVLTF. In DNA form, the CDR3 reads TGTGCCAGCAGCGGTAGCCCTAGCAGGTTTAGCTCTGGGGCCAACGTCCTGACTTTC.

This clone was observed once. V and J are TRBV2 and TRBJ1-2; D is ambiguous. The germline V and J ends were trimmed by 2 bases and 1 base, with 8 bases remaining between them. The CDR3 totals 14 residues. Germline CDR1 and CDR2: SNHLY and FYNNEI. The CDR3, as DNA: TGTGCCAGCAGTGAATCCGGGATTAACTATGGCTACACCTTC. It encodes CASSESGINYGYTF. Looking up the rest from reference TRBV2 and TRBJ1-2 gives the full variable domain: EPEVTQTPSHQVTQMGQEVILRCVPISNHLYFYWYRQILGQKVEFLVSFYNNEISEKSEIFDDQFSVERPDGSNFTLKIRSTKLEDSAMYFCASSESGINYGYTFGSGTRLTVV.

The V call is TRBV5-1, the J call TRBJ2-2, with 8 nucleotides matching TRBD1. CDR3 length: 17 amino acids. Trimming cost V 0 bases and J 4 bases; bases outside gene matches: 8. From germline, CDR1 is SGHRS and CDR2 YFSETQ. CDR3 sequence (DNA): TGCGCCAGCAGCTTGGCCTCGCGGACAGGGCGCACCGGGGAGCTGTTTTTT. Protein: CASSLASRTGRTGELFF. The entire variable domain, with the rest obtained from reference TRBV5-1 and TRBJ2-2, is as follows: KAGVTQTPRYLIKTRGQQVTLSCSPISGHRSVSWYQQTPGQGLQFLFEYFSETQRNKGNFPGRFSGRQFSNSRSEMNVSTLELGDSALYLCASSLASRTGRTGELFFGEGSRLTVL.

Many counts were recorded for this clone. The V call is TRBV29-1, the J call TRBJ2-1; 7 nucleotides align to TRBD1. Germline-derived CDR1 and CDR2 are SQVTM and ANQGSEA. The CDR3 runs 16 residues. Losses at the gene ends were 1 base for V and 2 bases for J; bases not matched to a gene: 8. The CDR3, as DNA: TGCAGCGTTGAAGGGGGAATAGGGACAGCCTACAATGAGCAGTTCTTC. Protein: CSVEGGIGTAYNEQFF.

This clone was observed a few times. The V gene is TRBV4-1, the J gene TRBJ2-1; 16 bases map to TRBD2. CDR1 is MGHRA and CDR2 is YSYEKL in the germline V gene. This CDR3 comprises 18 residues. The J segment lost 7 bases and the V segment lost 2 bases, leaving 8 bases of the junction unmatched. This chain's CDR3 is CASSQIDMGLAGGNEQFF. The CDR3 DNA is TGCGCCAGCAGCCAAATTGATATGGGACTAGCGGGAGGGAATGAGCAGTTCTTC.

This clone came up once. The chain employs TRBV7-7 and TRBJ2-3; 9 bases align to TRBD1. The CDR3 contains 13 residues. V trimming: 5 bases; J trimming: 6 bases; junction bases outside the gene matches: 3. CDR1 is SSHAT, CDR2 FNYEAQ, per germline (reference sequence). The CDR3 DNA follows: TGTGCCAGCAGCCGGGACAGGGCCGATACGCAGTATTTT. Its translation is CASSRDRADTQYF.

The CDR3 DNA is TGTGCCAGCAGTTCTTGGCCTGGCACTGAAGCTTTCTTT. Protein sequence: CASSSWPGTEAFF. The V and J genes are TRBV27 and TRBJ1-1, with D unclear. Germline V gives CDR1 MNHEY, CDR2 SMNVEV (reference sequence). V was trimmed by 4 bases and J by 4 bases, leaving 10 bases between them. The CDR3 spans 13 residues.

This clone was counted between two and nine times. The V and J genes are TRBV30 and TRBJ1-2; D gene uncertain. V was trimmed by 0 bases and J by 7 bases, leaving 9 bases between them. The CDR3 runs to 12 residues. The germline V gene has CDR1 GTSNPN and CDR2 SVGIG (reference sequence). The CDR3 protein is CAWSVWSSGYTF. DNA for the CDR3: TGTGCCTGGAGTGTGTGGTCCTCTGGCTACACCTTC.

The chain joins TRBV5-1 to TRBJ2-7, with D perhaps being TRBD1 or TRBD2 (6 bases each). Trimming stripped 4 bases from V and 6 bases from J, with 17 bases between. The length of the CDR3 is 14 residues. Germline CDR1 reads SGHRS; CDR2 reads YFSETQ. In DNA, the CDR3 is TGCGCCAGCAGCGGCCCCGGGGGCTACCTCGAGCAGTACTTC. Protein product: CASSGPGGYLEQYF.

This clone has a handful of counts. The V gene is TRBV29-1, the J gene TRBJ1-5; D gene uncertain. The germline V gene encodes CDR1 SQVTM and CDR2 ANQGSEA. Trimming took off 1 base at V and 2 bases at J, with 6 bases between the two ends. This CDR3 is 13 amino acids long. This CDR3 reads CSVEAGGNQPQHF. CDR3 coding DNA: TGCAGCGTTGAAGCTGGTGGCAATCAGCCCCAGCATTTT.

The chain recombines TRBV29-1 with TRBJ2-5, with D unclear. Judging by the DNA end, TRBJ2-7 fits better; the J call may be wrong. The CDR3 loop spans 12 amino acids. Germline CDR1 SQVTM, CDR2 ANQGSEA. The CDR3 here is CSVYLRKYEQYF. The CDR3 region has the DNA TGCAGCGTTTACTTGCGGAAGTACGAGCAGTACTTC.

The CDR3 nucleotides read TGTGCCAGCAGTGACTCGTTAGGGAGAGGCTACACCTTC. This sequence encodes CASSDSLGRGYTF. The rearrangement joins TRBV6-4 to TRBJ1-2; unclear D gene. V gave up 0 bases and J gave up 8 bases, with 10 bases separating them. This CDR3 region has 13 residues. CDR1 is MRHNA, CDR2 SNTAGT, per germline.